The next 23 T cell receptor beta chains were all read from a single sample in a study of human thymus T cells. TCRdb's copy holds only in-frame clones and misses some; the assay was immunoSEQ multiplex PCR. The repertoire has about 78,000 clones, around 96% of them found once; the top ten carry 0.031%. Obtained as resections during corrective heart surgery, the thymus tissue was then studied. The source material was thymus tissue. These receptors were obtained from a boy in the first two years of life with a congenital heart defect but otherwise immunologically healthy.

This chain links TRBV7-8 with TRBJ2-7; 16 bases align to TRBD2. This CDR3 is built from 19 residues. V lost 5 bases, J lost 0 bases, and 10 bases stayed unmatched. Germline-derived CDR1 and CDR2 are SGHVS and FQNEAQ. This chain's CDR3 is CASSDPQGTSGGGSYEQYF. For the CDR3, the DNA is TGTGCCAGCAGCGATCCCCAGGGGACTAGCGGGGGGGGCTCCTACGAGCAGTACTTC.

In this sample, this clone turned up once. The CDR3 region is CASRKGISYEQYF. The DNA for the CDR3 is TGTGCCAGCAGAAAGGGGATTTCCTACGAGCAGTACTTC. The gene calls are TRBV21-1 and TRBJ2-7; TRBD1, the table's D call, was not compared with the DNA. TRBV21-1 is an annotated pseudogene. This CDR3 comprises 13 residues.

The rearrangement joins TRBV28 to TRBJ2-7, with 10 bases that match TRBD1. CDR3 length: 15 residues. Germline trimming cut 9 bases from V and 6 bases from J; bases unmatched to any gene: 14. CDR1 and CDR2 (germline): MDHEN, SYDVKM. The CDR3 is CARDPGQGGSGEQYF. The DNA for the CDR3 is TGTGCCAGAGACCCCGGACAGGGGGGATCGGGCGAGCAGTACTTC. Combining the CDR3 with reference TRBV28 and TRBJ2-7 gives the whole variable domain DVKVTQSSRYLVKRTGEKVFLECVQDMDHENMFWYRQDPGLGLRLIYFSYDVKMKEKGDIPEGYSVSREKKERFSLILESASTNQTSMYLCARDPGQGGSGEQYFGPGTRLTVT.

The chain recombines TRBV15 with TRBJ2-1, with TRBD2 identical over 10 bases. V was pared by 1 base and J by 8 bases, with 5 bases of the junction left unmatched. The germline V gene has CDR1 LNHNV and CDR2 YYDKDF (reference sequence). The CDR3 consists of 15 residues. The CDR3 here is CATSRVLAGDHEQFF. Here the CDR3 DNA reads TGTGCCACCAGCAGAGTGCTAGCGGGAGACCATGAGCAGTTCTTC.

The CDR3 nucleotides read TGTGCCAGTAGCGGGACACCTCATACGGACATTCAGTACTTC. Its protein is CASSGTPHTDIQYF. The chain couples TRBV19 to TRBJ2-4, with D possibly TRBD1 on 6 matching bases. The germline V gene encodes CDR1 LNHDA and CDR2 SQIVND (reference sequence). The CDR3 runs 14 residues. Trimming shortened V by 6 bases and J by 8 bases, and 17 bases separated the two germline ends.

The CDR3 spells CANHPPTSGRSRGNNEQFF. The CDR3, as DNA: TGTGCCAACCATCCCCCAACTAGCGGGAGATCCCGAGGAAACAATGAGCAGTTCTTC. The rearrangement joins TRBV2 to TRBJ2-1; TRBD2 matches at 11 bases. CDR1 and CDR2 from the germline V gene are SNHLY and FYNNEI. The CDR3 runs 19 residues. V lost 10 bases and J lost 5; bases outside the gene matches: 22.

The chain links TRBV6-6 to TRBJ2-7, with D possibly TRBD2 on 6 matching bases. The CDR3 has 15 amino acids. V gave up 6 bases and J gave up 6 bases, with 21 bases separating them. CDR1 MNHNY and CDR2 SVGAGI come from the germline V gene (reference sequence). The CDR3 DNA follows: TGTGCCAGCAGCCTCAAGGGACTCAACCCCCTCGAGCAGTACTTC. Its translation: CASSLKGLNPLEQYF.

This clone was observed a single time. The rearrangement uses TRBV4-1 and TRBJ1-1; D is unclear. This CDR3 has 15 residues. V was shortened by 0 bases and J by 0 bases, with 8 bases between the two germline ends. Germline loops: CDR1 MGHRA, CDR2 YSYEKL. CDR3 sequence (DNA): TGCGCCAGCAGCCAAGACCAGCAGATGAACACTGAAGCTTTCTTT. Translating gives CASSQDQQMNTEAFF.

The J gene is TRBJ2-2, the V gene TRBV5-5; 7 bases fit TRBD2. Germline V gene lookup returns CDR1 SGHKS and CDR2 YYEKEE (reference sequence). The CDR3 length is 15 residues. The V and J ends lost 2 bases and 5 bases, in that order; junction bases with no gene match: 6. The CDR3 DNA sequence: TGTGCCAGCAGCTTCTCTCGAGCGGGAACCGGGGAGCTGTTTTTT. Its protein product is CASSFSRAGTGELFF. The full variable domain, its missing parts supplied by reference TRBV5-5 and TRBJ2-2, is DAGVTQSPTHLIKTRGQQVTLRCSPISGHKSVSWYQQVLGQGPQFIFQYYEKEERGRGNFPDRFSARQFPNYSSELNVNALLLGDSALYLCASSFSRAGTGELFFGEGSRLTVL.

This chain joins TRBV4-3 and TRBJ1-1; 9 bases match TRBD1. The CDR3 extends over 16 amino acids. Germline-derived CDR1 and CDR2 are LGHNA and YSLEER. V shed 1 base and J 2 bases; nucleotides not matched to a gene: 5. As DNA, the CDR3 is TGCGCCAGCAGCCAAGTAGTACAGGGGGCAAACACTGAAGCTTTCTTT. It yields the protein CASSQVVQGANTEAFF.

This chain connects TRBV27 to TRBJ2-2, with D possibly being TRBD2 (7 bases). The CDR3 has 16 residues. Looked up from germline, CDR1 is MNHEY and CDR2 is SMNVEV (reference sequence). Trimming took off 5 bases at V and 5 bases at J, with 18 bases between the two ends. The CDR3 DNA reads TGTGCCAGCAGTCCCAAGGGGAGGGGACAAACCGGGGAGCTGTTTTTT. This gives the protein CASSPKGRGQTGELFF.

The chain recombines TRBV4-1 with TRBJ2-7; TRBD2 aligns across 10 bases. The CDR3 is 16 amino acids. Per germline, CDR1 MGHRA and CDR2 YSYEKL. V trimming: 1 base; J trimming: 0 bases; junction bases outside the gene matches: 3. This CDR3 reads CASSQVLAGGSYEQYF. CDR3 coding DNA: TGCGCCAGCAGCCAAGTCTTAGCGGGGGGCTCCTACGAGCAGTACTTC.

V and J are TRBV11-2 and TRBJ2-7; D uncertain. Trimming removed 4 bases at V and 0 bases at J, with 16 bases between. Germline V gives CDR1 SGHAT, CDR2 FQNNGV. This CDR3 spans 16 amino acids. The CDR3: CASSWFLGRSSYEQYF. The DNA of the CDR3 is TGTGCCAGCAGCTGGTTTTTAGGCAGGAGCTCCTACGAGCAGTACTTC.

J is TRBJ1-5 and V is TRBV10-3; no firm D call. CDR1 and CDR2 from the germline V gene are ENHRY and SYGVKD. Trimming took off 1 base at V and 4 bases at J, with 14 bases between the two ends. This CDR3 is 16 amino acids long. The CDR3 here is CAISEFGQVGNQPQHF. Written as DNA, the CDR3 is TGTGCCATCAGTGAGTTTGGGCAGGTGGGAAATCAGCCCCAGCATTTT.

This chain connects TRBV19 to TRBJ1-2; unclear D gene. Germline CDR1 is LNHDA and CDR2 is SQIVND (reference sequence). The CDR3 consists of 15 residues. V lost 4 bases and J 6 bases, leaving 18 bases between the germline ends. CDR3 nucleotide sequence: TGTGCCAGTAGTACGTCGTACTCAATTAGGGATGGCTACACCTTC. This encodes CASSTSYSIRDGYTF.

This chain connects TRBV7-2 to TRBJ1-1; D not certain. Germline V gene sequence: CDR1 SGHTA, CDR2 FQGNSA. CDR3 size: 14 residues. With 7 bases removed from V and 3 bases from J, the gap between germline ends came to 15 bases. This CDR3 reads CASTSPGGDTEAFF. The DNA for the CDR3 is TGTGCCAGCACATCGCCCGGTGGAGACACTGAAGCTTTCTTT.

This chain links TRBV5-3 with TRBJ2-7, with D unresolved. TRBV5-3 qualifies as an ORF whose function is uncertain. This CDR3 contains 15 residues. V was pared by 4 bases and J by 0 bases, with 14 bases between. CDR3 loop: CARSLPLGDSYEQYF. The CDR3 DNA is TGTGCCAGAAGCCTCCCCCTTGGGGACTCCTACGAGCAGTACTTC.

The CDR3 loop is CASSAGSSSPVPLQPQHF. CDR3 bases: TGTGCCAGTAGCGCAGGGTCGAGTTCCCCGGTTCCTCTTCAGCCCCAGCATTTT. V usage is TRBV19 and J usage is TRBJ1-5, with D perhaps TRBD1 (5 bases). This CDR3 spans 18 amino acids. V was cut by 6 bases and J by 6 bases, with 27 bases left in between. Germline CDR1 and CDR2: LNHDA and SQIVND (reference sequence).

The chain carries TRBV4-2 and TRBJ2-4; D gene unclear. Trimming left V 0 bases short and J 6 bases short, with 15 bases between. Per germline, CDR1 LGHNA and CDR2 YNFKEQ. CDR3 length: 16 amino acids. The CDR3 region has the DNA TGTGCCAGCAGCCAAGATGTAGTGGAGCTGAGAAACATTCAGTACTTC. Translated, it gives CASSQDVVELRNIQYF.

This chain joins TRBV9 and TRBJ2-3, with 7 bases matching TRBD2. The junction had 7 bases not matched to a gene; V was cut back by 0 bases and J by 0 bases. Germline CDR1 is SGDLS and CDR2 is YYNGEE. This CDR3 is 17 amino acids long. Here the CDR3 reads CASSVVGRGPSTDTQYF. Here the CDR3 DNA reads TGTGCCAGCAGCGTAGTAGGGAGGGGCCCGAGCACAGATACGCAGTATTTT.

The CDR3 loop reads CASKGAFNQPQHF. Written as DNA, the CDR3 is TGTGCCAGTAAGGGGGCATTCAATCAGCCCCAGCATTTT. The chain links TRBV6-1 to TRBJ1-5; 7 bases are shared with TRBD1. The ends lost 9 bases at V and 3 bases at J; junction bases unmatched: 5. The CDR3 runs 13 residues. The germline V gene has CDR1 MNHNS and CDR2 SASEGT.

The genes are TRBV6-1 and TRBJ2-7; D might be TRBD1 (6 bases). In germline, CDR1 is MNHNS, CDR2 SASEGT. The V and J ends lost 7 bases and 7 bases respectively, with 20 bases between them. The CDR3 spans 14 residues. The CDR3 reads CASTQTKQGWEQYF. The CDR3 nucleotides are TGTGCCAGCACTCAAACCAAACAGGGTTGGGAGCAGTACTTC.

J is TRBJ1-5 and V is TRBV6-1, with TRBD1 as a possible D gene (5 bases). The CDR3 runs 12 residues. V shed 2 bases and J shed 11 bases, with 10 bases lying between them. Germline V gene lookup returns CDR1 MNHNS and CDR2 SASEGT. The CDR3: CASSEMGGAQHF. CDR3 bases: TGTGCCAGCAGTGAAATGGGGGGAGCCCAGCATTTT.